This T cell receptor (beta chain) was retrieved from a study of T cell responses to AZD1222 COVID-19 vaccine listed by TCRdb under 2021. Concerning the study at large: AZD1222 recipients given second doses at about 4 weeks or at about 12 weeks were pooled, since spike-specific TCR depth and breadth were not found to differ between the two schedules. Enrollment into the trials was organized by age into subgroups of 18-55, 56-69 and 70-plus years, and those subgroups contained about 160, 30 and 59 TCR-sequenced participants, respectively. TCR sequencing covered fewer than 250 trial participants: nearly 210 given two doses of AZD1222 and about 26 given two doses of MenACWY control vaccine. Summary of the overall study and its limitations: Vaccine-associated CD4 TCRs spanned the whole spike protein, with dominant responses in regions 160-218 and 743-854. Nearly half of unique spike-specific TCRs reportedly recognized epitopes outside regions mutated in the B.1.351 and B.1.1.7 variants. A significant rise in spike-specific TCR breadth and depth was observed after two AZD1222 doses relative to day 0 and relative to MenACWY recipients. Conclusions about previously exposed vaccinees are limited, since just 6 or 7 AZD1222 recipients were seropositive for SARS-CoV-2 at baseline. No day 14 peak-response samples were available, so repertoires were characterized only after the peak T cell response. In the small 56-69-year group, the increase in depth fell short of significance, most likely because of low power. Participants were mostly white British, with more females than males. The authors suggested clonal diversity may have been underestimated.

The germline V gene (reference sequence) yields SEHNR for CDR1 and FQNEAQ for CDR2. The junction shows trimming of 1 base on V and 2 bases on J, plus 5 bases between the germline ends. There are 14 amino acids in the CDR3, from cysteine to phenylalanine inclusive. Just the 42-base CDR3 DNA is kept, in frame starting at base 1. Concerning this clone itself: Its antigen specificity is not known. Per-base qualities were not stored, and no clone one base away is much larger.

In the paper's terms, the time point label means: baseline before first vaccination. Vaccinee samples came from UK trials COV001 and COV002, including a single-blind randomized controlled phase 2/3 trial of AZD1222 (ChAdOx1 nCoV-19) in healthy adults. For TCRbeta chain sequencing, PBMC samples from trial participants were taken at day 0 and at day 28 after the second dose. The CDR3 regions of human TCRbeta chains were analyzed by immunosequencing. As for the authors' bioinformatics: Repertoire TCRs were matched against a reference library of SARS-CoV-2-specific TCRs generated with the MIRA antigen-specificity platform. Breadth was defined as the fraction of unique TCRs that were SARS-CoV-2-associated. Depth was defined as the fraction of total T cells that were SARS-CoV-2-associated. Using the MIRA data, each spike-specific TCR was assigned both to the spike region to which the TCR was reactive and to a CD4 or CD8 class. Log10-transformed breadth and depth values were compared by one-way ANOVA with Sidak's multiple comparisons tests. TCRdb mirrors the immuneACCESS table, restricted to in-frame sequences. Some clones are absent from its copies; in checked studies, under half trace to an unresolved V gene, and the reason for the others is unknown. That table supplies the V and J calls and clone size; D and trimming were determined from the DNA. Present in this sample are approximately 140,000 clones, approximately 94% of which were seen just once. The top ten clones comprise approximately 2% of the sample.

The receptor chain draws on TRBV7-9 and TRBJ1-4, with the D gene call left open. The receptor comes from an adult in good health. This specimen was peripheral blood, taken on day 0 of AZD1222 vaccination. The CDR3 sequence is CASSLVQTNEKLFF. The DNA sequence is TGTGCCAGCAGCTTAGTACAGACTAATGAAAAACTGTTTTTT.